Shown below are 31 T cell receptor beta chains from a single sample sequenced in a study of control samples from healthy donors and cancer patients. The repertoire was sequenced with immunoSEQ multiplex PCR; TCRdb's copy has only in-frame clones and lacks some. The repertoire holds about 110,000 clones, with 90% as singletons. The source material was blood. The source is a human donor in good health. The donor label of this sample is uncertain.

This chain links TRBV19 with TRBJ1-4, with 8 bases lining up with TRBD1. The CDR3 spans 14 residues. The germline V gene encodes CDR1 LNHDA and CDR2 SQIVND (reference sequence). Trimming at V came to 5 bases and at J to 6 bases, leaving 5 bases not matched to a gene. CDR3 amino acids: CASSRPGQDEKLFF. In DNA form, the CDR3 reads TGTGCCAGTAGTCGACCGGGACAGGATGAAAAACTGTTTTTT.

The chain carries TRBV6-4 and TRBJ2-7, with 7 bases lining up with TRBD1. Germline assignment: CDR1 MRHNA and CDR2 SNTAGT. Losses at the gene ends were 9 bases for V and 2 bases for J; bases not matched to a gene: 10. The CDR3 sequence is 14 residues long. CDR3 sequence reads: CASTWTGYAYEQYV. CDR3 sequence (DNA): TGTGCCAGTACTTGGACAGGTTATGCCTACGAGCAGTACGTC.

J is TRBJ2-1 and V is TRBV7-8; 8 nucleotides agree with TRBD2. The CDR3 has 16 residues. J was trimmed by 1 base and V by 1 base; bases with no gene match: 3. Germline assignment: CDR1 SGHVS and CDR2 FQNEAQ. Written as DNA, the CDR3 is TGTGCCAGCAGCTTAGTTGCGGGGGGATCCTACAATGAGCAGTTCTTC. Its translation is CASSLVAGGSYNEQFF.

The chain carries TRBV27 and TRBJ1-1; 7 bases line up with TRBD1. J gave up 3 bases and V 4 bases, and 8 bases lay outside the gene matches. The length of the CDR3 is 15 residues. The V gene's germline CDR1 is MNHEY and CDR2 SMNVEV (reference sequence). The CDR3 region is CASSSTGAGDTEAFF. The CDR3 nucleotides are TGTGCCAGCAGTTCTACAGGGGCGGGAGACACTGAAGCTTTCTTT.

The chain employs TRBV4-3 and TRBJ1-5; D not certain. Per the germline V gene, CDR1 is LGHNA and CDR2 is YSLEER. The V and J ends lost 1 base and 1 base respectively, with 5 bases between them. The CDR3 is made up of 14 amino acids. The CDR3 protein is CASSQGPSNQPQHF. CDR3 sequence (DNA): TGCGCCAGCAGCCAAGGGCCAAGCAATCAGCCCCAGCATTTT.

The CDR3 here is CASRVGTQYF. CDR3 DNA sequence: TGTGCCAGCAGGGTGGGGACCCAGTACTTC. The rearrangement uses TRBV2 and TRBJ2-5; no clear D gene. The V and J ends lost 6 bases and 7 bases respectively, with 6 bases between them. The CDR3 is made up of 10 amino acids. The germline CDR1 and CDR2 sequences are SNHLY and FYNNEI.

V gene TRBV5-1 combines with J gene TRBJ2-5, with D tentatively TRBD2 (6 bases). Per germline, CDR1 SGHRS and CDR2 YFSETQ. V was trimmed by 4 bases and J by 4 bases, leaving 14 bases between them. This CDR3 contains 14 residues. DNA of the CDR3: TGCGCCAGCAGCGCCGTCCTGGAGGGAGAGACCCAGTACTTC. Translated, it gives CASSAVLEGETQYF.

The V gene is TRBV9, the J gene TRBJ1-4; TRBD1 might be the D (6 bases). Per germline, CDR1 SGDLS and CDR2 YYNGEE. The CDR3 totals 15 residues. V lost 0 bases and J 8 bases, leaving 14 bases between the germline ends. CDR3 nucleotide sequence: TGTGCCAGCAGCGTAGTCAGGGGTGCTTGCGAAAAACTGTTTTTT. This encodes CASSVVRGACEKLFF.

The V and J genes are TRBV2 and TRBJ2-4; D is possibly TRBD1 or TRBD2 (5 bases each). The CDR3 contains 13 residues. Germline V gene lookup returns CDR1 SNHLY and CDR2 FYNNEI. Trimming cost V 4 bases and J 8 bases, with 12 bases left between them. CDR3 in DNA: TGTGCCAGCAGTGGGGGGAACGGGGACATTCAGTACTTC. Protein product: CASSGGNGDIQYF.

The V gene is TRBV28, the J gene TRBJ2-7; D is ambiguous. This CDR3 spans 12 amino acids. CDR1 and CDR2 (germline): MDHEN, SYDVKM. V lost 7 bases and J 0 bases, leaving 7 bases between the germline ends. CDR3 amino acids: CASTGFSYEQYF. In nucleotides, the CDR3 is TGTGCCAGCACTGGGTTCTCCTACGAGCAGTACTTC.

V and J are TRBV18 and TRBJ2-7, with 7 positions matching TRBD1. Trimming at V came to 3 bases and at J to 5 bases, leaving 7 bases not matched to a gene. Germline V gene lookup returns CDR1 KGHSH and CDR2 LQKENI. The CDR3 spans 14 residues. CDR3 nucleotides: TGTGCCAGCTCACCGCGAAGGGGGCTAGACGAGCAGTACTTC. Its translation is CASSPRRGLDEQYF.

The V gene is TRBV6-6, the J gene TRBJ1-1; 7 positions agree with TRBD1. The CDR3 consists of 16 residues. J lost 1 base, V lost 5 bases, and 10 bases had no gene match. Germline V gene lookup returns CDR1 MNHNY and CDR2 SVGAGI (reference sequence). CDR3 loop: CASSPTGSPWNTEAFF. In DNA, the CDR3 is TGTGCCAGCAGTCCGACAGGGTCCCCATGGAACACTGAAGCTTTCTTT.

The chain has TRBV7-8 and TRBJ1-5, with D uncertain. CDR1 is SGHVS, CDR2 FQNEAQ, per germline. The CDR3 has 18 residues. Trimming removed 5 bases at V and 1 base at J, with 21 bases between. In nucleotides, the CDR3 is TGTGCCAGCAGCCCAGACCCAGTAGGGTATCTCAGCAATCAGCCCCAGCATTTT. Its protein product is CASSPDPVGYLSNQPQHF.

The rearrangement uses TRBV28 and TRBJ1-1; TRBD1 matches 8 bases. Germline V CDR1 and CDR2: MDHEN, SYDVKM. The CDR3 spans 12 residues. V trimming: 5 bases; J trimming: 7 bases; junction bases outside the gene matches: 3. This chain's CDR3 is CASSGQGNEAFF. Written as DNA, the CDR3 is TGTGCCAGCAGTGGACAGGGAAATGAAGCTTTCTTT.

The chain recombines TRBV3-1 (or the pseudogene TRBV3-2) with TRBJ2-7, with 11 positions matching TRBD2. Germline-derived CDR1 and CDR2 are LGHDT and YNNKEL (reference sequence). The V segment lost 4 bases and the J segment 5 bases; nucleotides outside the gene matches: 4. The CDR3 spans 14 residues. CDR3 residues: CASSPSGGSNEQYF. The CDR3, as DNA: TGTGCCAGCAGCCCTAGCGGGGGGTCTAACGAGCAGTACTTC.

The table lists this clone with a count of one. The chain employs TRBV7-8 and TRBJ2-1, with 10 nucleotides matching TRBD2. The trim removed 1 base at V and 0 bases at J, leaving 6 bases unmatched. Germline V gene data show CDR1 as SGHVS and CDR2 as FQNEAQ. The CDR3 consists of 18 residues. The CDR3 here is CASSLEAGGVISYNEQFF. In DNA, the CDR3 is TGTGCCAGCAGCTTAGAAGCGGGGGGGGTAATCTCCTACAATGAGCAGTTCTTC.

The chain links TRBV7-9 to TRBJ2-3; D gene ambiguous. The CDR3 is made up of 16 amino acids. Germline lookup yields CDR1 SEHNR and CDR2 FQNEAQ (reference sequence). The V gene lost 1 base and the J gene lost 3 bases, with 14 bases spanning the gap. This CDR3 reads CASSLGFYVGTDTQYF. The CDR3 bases are TGTGCCAGCAGCTTAGGGTTTTATGTGGGTACAGATACGCAGTATTTT.

V usage is TRBV2 and J usage is TRBJ1-2, with D maybe TRBD1 (5 bases). CDR1 is SNHLY, CDR2 FYNNEI, per germline. This CDR3 is built from 13 residues. Trimming removed 3 bases from V and 4 bases from J, with 9 bases in between. CDR3 in DNA: TGTGCCAGCAGTGAGCAGGGTCTCTATGGCTACACCTTC. Translation: CASSEQGLYGYTF.

The chain couples TRBV10-3 to TRBJ1-1, with D perhaps matching TRBD1 (5 bases). Germline CDR1 is ENHRY and CDR2 is SYGVKD. The CDR3 runs to 13 residues. V lost 9 bases and J 0 bases, leaving 11 bases between the germline ends. CDR3: CAMRRGMNTEAFF. The CDR3 DNA follows: TGTGCCATGAGGCGGGGGATGAACACTGAAGCTTTCTTT.

The chain has TRBV10-3 and TRBJ1-1; D is uncertain. Germline CDR1 is ENHRY and CDR2 is SYGVKD. The CDR3 spans 13 residues. V was cut by 3 bases and J by 2 bases, with 7 bases left in between. For the CDR3, the DNA is TGTGCCATCAGTGACCATGGTAACACTGAAGCTTTCTTT. Residues: CAISDHGNTEAFF.

This chain uses TRBV27 with TRBJ1-2, with 9 bases fitting TRBD1. V lost 5 bases and J lost 6; bases outside the gene matches: 10. The CDR3 covers 15 residues. Per the germline V gene, CDR1 is MNHEY and CDR2 is SMNVEV (reference sequence). The CDR3 bases are TGTGCCAGCAGTCGACTTGGGGACAGGGATGATGGCTACACCTTC. The encoded protein is CASSRLGDRDDGYTF.

The chain links TRBV27 to TRBJ1-1; D is ambiguous. The germline V gene has CDR1 MNHEY and CDR2 SMNVEV (reference sequence). CDR3 length: 15 amino acids. V lost 0 bases and J 0 bases, leaving 8 bases between the germline ends. The CDR3 loop is CASSLSVGVNTEAFF. Written as DNA, the CDR3 is TGTGCCAGCAGTTTATCGGTCGGCGTGAACACTGAAGCTTTCTTT.

This chain joins TRBV19 and TRBJ2-1; TRBD2 aligns across 10 bases. J was trimmed by 9 bases and V by 8 bases; bases with no gene match: 10. CDR3 length: 14 residues. Germline assignment: CDR1 LNHDA and CDR2 SQIVND (reference sequence). CDR3 loop: CASSAAGGQGEQFF. The DNA for the CDR3 is TGTGCCAGTTCAGCAGCGGGGGGGCAGGGTGAGCAGTTCTTC.

V gene TRBV24-1 combines with J gene TRBJ2-3, with 9 bases lining up with TRBD1. The junction had 4 bases not matched to a gene; V was cut back by 5 bases and J by 8 bases. The CDR3 runs to 13 residues. Looked up from germline, CDR1 is KGHDR and CDR2 is SFDVKD. The CDR3 sequence: CATSGTGVATQYF. In DNA, the CDR3 is TGTGCCACCAGTGGGACAGGGGTGGCTACGCAGTATTTT.

V is TRBV5-1 and J is TRBJ1-3; tentative D call: TRBD1 (5 bases). CDR1 and CDR2 (germline): SGHRS, YFSETQ. V dropped 1 base and J dropped 4 bases, with 9 bases sitting between them. This CDR3 is 14 amino acids long. The CDR3 nucleotides are TGCGCCAGCAGCTTGCAGGGACCAGGAAACACCATATATTTT. Its translation: CASSLQGPGNTIYF.

The J gene is TRBJ1-6, the V gene TRBV2; D uncertain. This CDR3 comprises 12 residues. From germline, CDR1 is SNHLY and CDR2 FYNNEI. V lost 6 bases to trimming and J lost 14 bases, with 14 bases between them. The DNA of the CDR3 is TGTGCCAGCAGATACCAGGTCGAGGCCCTCCACTTT. This gives the protein CASRYQVEALHF.

This sequence joins TRBV7-8 and TRBJ2-7, with 10 nucleotides matching TRBD1. CDR1 is SGHVS, CDR2 FQNEAQ, per germline. CDR3 length: 16 amino acids. V was clipped by 3 bases and J by 3 bases; unmatched bases: 8. The CDR3 sequence is CASSLRPGQGIYEQYF. In DNA form, the CDR3 reads TGTGCCAGCAGCTTGAGACCGGGACAGGGGATCTACGAGCAGTACTTC. The full variable domain, rest sourced from reference TRBV7-8 and TRBJ2-7, is GAGVSQSPRYKVAKRGQDVALRCDPISGHVSLFWYQQALGQGPEFLTYFQNEAQLDKSGLPSDRFFAERPEGSVSTLKIQRTQQEDSAVYLCASSLRPGQGIYEQYFGPGTRLTVT.

The chain uses TRBV3-1 (or the pseudogene TRBV3-2) and TRBJ2-2; D not certain. The CDR3 runs to 12 residues. Germline V lookup: CDR1 LGHDT, CDR2 YNNKEL (reference sequence). V lost 3 bases, J lost 1 base, and 0 bases lay in between. The CDR3, as DNA: TGTGCCAGCAGCCAGAACACCGGGGAGCTGTTTTTT. This sequence encodes CASSQNTGELFF.

CDR3: CASSRTGQVSGNTIYF. CDR3 coding DNA: TGTGCCAGCAGCAGAACAGGGCAGGTCTCTGGAAACACCATATATTTT. The V gene is TRBV5-6, the J gene TRBJ1-3, with D maybe TRBD1 (6 bases). V gave up 4 bases and J gave up 0 bases, with 14 bases separating them. CDR3 length: 16 amino acids. Germline V gene lookup returns CDR1 SGHDT and CDR2 YYEEEE.

The V gene is TRBV3-1 (or the pseudogene TRBV3-2), the J gene TRBJ1-2, with D tentatively TRBD1 (6 bases). This CDR3 has 16 residues. V lost 1 base to trimming and J lost 1 base, with 13 bases between them. The germline CDR1 and CDR2 sequences are LGHDT and YNNKEL (reference sequence). In DNA, the CDR3 is TGTGCCAGCAGCCAAGGAGTACAGGGAGTTAACTATGGCTACACCTTC. Its protein product is CASSQGVQGVNYGYTF.

The genes are TRBV6-2 or TRBV6-3 and TRBJ2-7; TRBD1 matches 7 bases. Looked up from germline, CDR1 is MNHEY and CDR2 is SVGEGT. CDR3 length equals 12 residues. V lost 4 bases to trimming and J lost 4 bases; unmatched junction nucleotides: 1. The CDR3 sequence: CASSWTGYEQYF. The CDR3 bases are TGTGCCAGCAGTTGGACAGGTTACGAGCAGTACTTC.